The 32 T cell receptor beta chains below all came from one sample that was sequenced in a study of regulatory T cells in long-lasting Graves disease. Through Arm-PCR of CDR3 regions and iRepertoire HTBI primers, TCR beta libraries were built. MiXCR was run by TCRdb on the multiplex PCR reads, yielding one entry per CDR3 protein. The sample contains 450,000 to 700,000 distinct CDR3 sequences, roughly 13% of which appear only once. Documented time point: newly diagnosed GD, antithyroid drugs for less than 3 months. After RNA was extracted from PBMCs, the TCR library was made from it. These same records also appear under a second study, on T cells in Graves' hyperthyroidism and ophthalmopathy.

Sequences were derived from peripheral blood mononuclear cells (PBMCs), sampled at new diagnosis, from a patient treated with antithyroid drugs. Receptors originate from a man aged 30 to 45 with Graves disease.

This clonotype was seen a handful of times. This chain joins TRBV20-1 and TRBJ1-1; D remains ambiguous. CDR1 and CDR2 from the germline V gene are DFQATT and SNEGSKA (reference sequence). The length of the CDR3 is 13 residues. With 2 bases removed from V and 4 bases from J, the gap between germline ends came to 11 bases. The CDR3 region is CSARPDTTTEAFF. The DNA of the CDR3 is TGCAGTGCTAGACCCGATACTACCACTGAAGCTTTCTTT.

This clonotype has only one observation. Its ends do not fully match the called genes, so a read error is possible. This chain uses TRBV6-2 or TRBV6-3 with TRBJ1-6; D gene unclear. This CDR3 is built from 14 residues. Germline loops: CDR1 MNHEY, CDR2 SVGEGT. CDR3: CTSSEHGDNSPLHF. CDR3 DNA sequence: TGTACCAGCAGTGAACATGGGGATAATTCACCCCTCCACTTT.

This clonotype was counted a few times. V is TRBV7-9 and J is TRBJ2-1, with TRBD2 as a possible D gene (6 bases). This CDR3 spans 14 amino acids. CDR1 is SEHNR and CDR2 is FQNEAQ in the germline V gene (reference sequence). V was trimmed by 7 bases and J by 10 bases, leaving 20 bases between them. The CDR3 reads CASTSMGLSGEQFF. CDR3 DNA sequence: TGTGCCAGCACCTCGATGGGACTCTCTGGGGAGCAGTTCTTC.

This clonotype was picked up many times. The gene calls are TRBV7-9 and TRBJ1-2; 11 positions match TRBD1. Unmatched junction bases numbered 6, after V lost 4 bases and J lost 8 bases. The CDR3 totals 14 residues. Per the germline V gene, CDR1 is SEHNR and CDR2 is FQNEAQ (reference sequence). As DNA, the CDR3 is TGTGCCAGCAGCTCTGGACAGGGGGCGCGGGGCTACACCTTC. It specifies CASSSGQGARGYTF.

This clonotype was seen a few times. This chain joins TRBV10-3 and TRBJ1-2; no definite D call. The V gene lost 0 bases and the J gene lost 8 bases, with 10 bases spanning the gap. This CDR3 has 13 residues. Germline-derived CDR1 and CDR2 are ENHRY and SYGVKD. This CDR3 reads CAISESGSGGYTF. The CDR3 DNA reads TGTGCCATCAGTGAGTCTGGGAGTGGAGGCTACACCTTC.

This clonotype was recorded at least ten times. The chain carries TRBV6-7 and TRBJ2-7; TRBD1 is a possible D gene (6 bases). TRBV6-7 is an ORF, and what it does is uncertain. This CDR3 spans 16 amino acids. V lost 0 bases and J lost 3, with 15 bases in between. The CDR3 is CASSYSIVGGNYEQYF. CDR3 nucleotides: TGTGCCAGCAGTTACTCGATTGTAGGGGGTAACTACGAGCAGTACTTC.

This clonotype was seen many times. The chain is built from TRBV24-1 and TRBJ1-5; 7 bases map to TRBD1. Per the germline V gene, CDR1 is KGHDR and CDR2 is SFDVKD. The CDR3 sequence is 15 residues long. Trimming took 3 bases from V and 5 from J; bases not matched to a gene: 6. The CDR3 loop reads CATSDPGQADQPQHF. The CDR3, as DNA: TGTGCCACCAGTGATCCTGGACAGGCCGATCAGCCCCAGCATTTT.

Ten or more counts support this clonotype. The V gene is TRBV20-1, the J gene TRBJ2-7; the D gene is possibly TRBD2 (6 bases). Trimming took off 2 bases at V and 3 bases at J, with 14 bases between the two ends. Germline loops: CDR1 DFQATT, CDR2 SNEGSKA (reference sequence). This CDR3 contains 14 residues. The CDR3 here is CSARRDGLNYEQYF. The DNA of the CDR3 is TGCAGTGCTAGAAGAGACGGACTAAACTACGAGCAGTACTTC.

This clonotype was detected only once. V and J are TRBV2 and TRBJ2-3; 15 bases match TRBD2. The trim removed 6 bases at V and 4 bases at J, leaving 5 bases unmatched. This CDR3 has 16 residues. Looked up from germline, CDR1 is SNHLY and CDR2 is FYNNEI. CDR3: CASSGGLAGGPDTQYF. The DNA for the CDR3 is TGTGCCAGCAGCGGGGGACTAGCGGGAGGCCCAGATACGCAGTATTTT. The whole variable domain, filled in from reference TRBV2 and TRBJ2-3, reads EPEVTQTPSHQVTQMGQEVILRCVPISNHLYFYWYRQILGQKVEFLVSFYNNEISEKSEIFDDQFSVERPDGSNFTLKIRSTKLEDSAMYFCASSGGLAGGPDTQYFGPGTRLTVL.

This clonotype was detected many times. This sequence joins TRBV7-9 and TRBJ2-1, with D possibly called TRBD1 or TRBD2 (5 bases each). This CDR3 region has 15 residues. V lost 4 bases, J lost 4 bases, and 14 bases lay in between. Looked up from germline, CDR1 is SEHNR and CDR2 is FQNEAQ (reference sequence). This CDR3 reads CASSWFPGPYNEQFF. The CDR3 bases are TGTGCCAGCAGCTGGTTCCCGGGACCGTACAATGAGCAGTTCTTC.

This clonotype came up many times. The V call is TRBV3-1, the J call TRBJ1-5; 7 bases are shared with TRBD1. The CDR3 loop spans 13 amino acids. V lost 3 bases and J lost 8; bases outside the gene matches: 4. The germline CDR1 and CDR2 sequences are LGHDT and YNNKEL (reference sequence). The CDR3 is CASSHTGEKPQHF. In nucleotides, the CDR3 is TGTGCCAGCAGCCACACAGGGGAAAAGCCCCAGCATTTT.

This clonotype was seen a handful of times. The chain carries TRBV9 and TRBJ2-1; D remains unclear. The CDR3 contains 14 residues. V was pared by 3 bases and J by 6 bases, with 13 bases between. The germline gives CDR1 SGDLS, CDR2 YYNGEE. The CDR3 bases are TGTGCCAGCAGCGCGCCAGAACATTTCAATGAGCAGTTCTTC. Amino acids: CASSAPEHFNEQFF.

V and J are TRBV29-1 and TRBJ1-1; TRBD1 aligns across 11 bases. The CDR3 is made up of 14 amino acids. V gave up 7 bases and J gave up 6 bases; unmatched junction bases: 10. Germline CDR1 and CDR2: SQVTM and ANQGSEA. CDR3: CSAAPGQGEPEAFF. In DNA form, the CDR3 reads TGCAGCGCGGCTCCGGGACAGGGGGAACCTGAAGCTTTCTTT.

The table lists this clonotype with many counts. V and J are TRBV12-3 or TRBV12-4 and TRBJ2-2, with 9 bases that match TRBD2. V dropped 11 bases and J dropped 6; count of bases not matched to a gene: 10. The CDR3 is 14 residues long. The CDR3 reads CACPAGLAPGELFF. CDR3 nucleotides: TGTGCCTGCCCGGCGGGACTAGCCCCCGGGGAGCTGTTTTTT.

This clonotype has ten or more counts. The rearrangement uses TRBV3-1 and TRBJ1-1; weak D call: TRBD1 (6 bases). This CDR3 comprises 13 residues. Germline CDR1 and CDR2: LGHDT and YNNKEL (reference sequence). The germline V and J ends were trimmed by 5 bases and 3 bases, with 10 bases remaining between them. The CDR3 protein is CASSRQDDTEAFF. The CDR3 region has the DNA TGTGCCAGCAGCAGACAGGATGACACTGAAGCTTTCTTT.

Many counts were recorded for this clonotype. The CDR3 sequence is CSVEGTETAYEQYF. DNA of the CDR3: TGCAGCGTTGAGGGGACAGAGACAGCCTACGAGCAGTACTTC. V usage is TRBV29-1 and J usage is TRBJ2-7; 7 positions match TRBD1. This CDR3 is 14 amino acids long. Germline loops: CDR1 SQVTM, CDR2 ANQGSEA. V trimming: 3 bases; J trimming: 2 bases; junction bases outside the gene matches: 7.

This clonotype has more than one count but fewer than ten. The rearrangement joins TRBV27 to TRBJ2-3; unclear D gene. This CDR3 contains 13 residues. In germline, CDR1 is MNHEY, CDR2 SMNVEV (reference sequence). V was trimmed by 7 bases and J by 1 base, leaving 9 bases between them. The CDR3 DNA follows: TGTGCCAGCATTAGGTTGGGCACAGATACGCAGTATTTT. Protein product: CASIRLGTDTQYF.

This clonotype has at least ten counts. The CDR3 bases are TGTGCCAGCAGTGAATCTACTAGCTACAATGAGCAGTTCTTC. Translation gives CASSESTSYNEQFF. This chain links TRBV2 with TRBJ2-1, with D possibly being TRBD2 (5 bases). Germline V gene sequence: CDR1 SNHLY, CDR2 FYNNEI. V lost 2 bases and J 3 bases, leaving 8 bases between the germline ends. The CDR3 has 14 amino acids.

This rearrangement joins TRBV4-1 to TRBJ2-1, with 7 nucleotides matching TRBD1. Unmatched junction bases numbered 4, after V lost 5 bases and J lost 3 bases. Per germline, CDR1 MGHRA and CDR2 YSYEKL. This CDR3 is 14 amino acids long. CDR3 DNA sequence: TGCGCCAGCAGCGACCGGGACAGCTACAATGAGCAGTTCTTC. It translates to CASSDRDSYNEQFF.

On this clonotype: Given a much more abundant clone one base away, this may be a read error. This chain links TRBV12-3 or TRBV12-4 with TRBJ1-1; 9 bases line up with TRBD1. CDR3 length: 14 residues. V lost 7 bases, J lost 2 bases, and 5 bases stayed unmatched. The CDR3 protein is CASNRGPVNTEAFF. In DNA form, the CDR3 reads TGTGCCAGCAACAGGGGGCCGGTAAACACTGAAGCTTTCTTT.

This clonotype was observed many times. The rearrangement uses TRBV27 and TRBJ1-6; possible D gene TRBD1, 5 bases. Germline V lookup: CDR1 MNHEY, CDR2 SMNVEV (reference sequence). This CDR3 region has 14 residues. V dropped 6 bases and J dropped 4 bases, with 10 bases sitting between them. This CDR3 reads CASRSRGYNSPLHF. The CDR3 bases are TGTGCCAGCAGAAGTCGGGGGTATAATTCACCCCTCCACTTT.

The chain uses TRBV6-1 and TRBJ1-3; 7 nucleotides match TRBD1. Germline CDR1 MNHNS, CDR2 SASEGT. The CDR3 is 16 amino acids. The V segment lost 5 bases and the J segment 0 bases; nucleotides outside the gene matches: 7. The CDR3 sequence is CASSRDSWDSGNTIYF. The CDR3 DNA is TGTGCCAGCAGTCGGGACAGTTGGGACTCTGGAAACACCATATATTTT.

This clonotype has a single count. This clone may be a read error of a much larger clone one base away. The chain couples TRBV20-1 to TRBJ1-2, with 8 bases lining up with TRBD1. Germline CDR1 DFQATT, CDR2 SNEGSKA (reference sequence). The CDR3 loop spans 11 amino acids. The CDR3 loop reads CSANRGYGYNF. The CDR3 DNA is TGCAGTGCTAACAGGGGGTATGGCTACAACTTC.

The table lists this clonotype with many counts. Here the CDR3 reads CASSLSGPAYEQYF. The CDR3 DNA sequence: TGTGCCAGCAGTTTATCCGGACCTGCCTACGAGCAGTACTTC. V usage is TRBV12-3 or TRBV12-4 and J usage is TRBJ2-7; D ambiguous. This CDR3 is built from 14 residues. V was pared by 2 bases and J by 2 bases, with 10 bases between.

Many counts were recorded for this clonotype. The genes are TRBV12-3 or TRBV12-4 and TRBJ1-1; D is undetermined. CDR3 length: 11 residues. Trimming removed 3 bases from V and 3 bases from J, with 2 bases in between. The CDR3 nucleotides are TGTGCCAGCAGTTTTTACACTGAAGCTTTCTTT. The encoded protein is CASSFYTEAFF.

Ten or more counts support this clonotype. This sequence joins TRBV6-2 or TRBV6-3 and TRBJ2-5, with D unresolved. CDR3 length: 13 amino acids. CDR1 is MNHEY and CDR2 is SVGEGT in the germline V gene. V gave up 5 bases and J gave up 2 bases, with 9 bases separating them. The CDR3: CASSPRQQETQYF. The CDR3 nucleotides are TGTGCCAGCAGTCCTCGACAACAAGAGACCCAGTACTTC.

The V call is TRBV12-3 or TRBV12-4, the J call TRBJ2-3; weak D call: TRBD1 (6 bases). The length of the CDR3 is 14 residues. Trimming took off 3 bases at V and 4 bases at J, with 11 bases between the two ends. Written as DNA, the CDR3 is TGTGCCAGCAGTTTTAGGGGGATTGCAGATACGCAGTATTTT. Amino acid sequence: CASSFRGIADTQYF.

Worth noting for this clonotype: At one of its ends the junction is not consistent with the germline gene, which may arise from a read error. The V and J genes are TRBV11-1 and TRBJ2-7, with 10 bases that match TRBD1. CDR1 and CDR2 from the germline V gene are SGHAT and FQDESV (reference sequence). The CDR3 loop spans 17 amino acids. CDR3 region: CTSSSDDGQGGSYEQYF. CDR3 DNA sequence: TGTACCAGCAGCTCCGACGACGGACAGGGGGGATCCTACGAGCAGTACTTC. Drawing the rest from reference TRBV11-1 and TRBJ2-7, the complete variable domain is EAEVAQSPRYKITEKSQAVAFWCDPISGHATLYWYRQILGQGPELLVQFQDESVVDDSQLPKDRFSAERLKGVDSTLKIQPAELGDSAMYLCTSSSDDGQGGSYEQYFGPGTRLTVT.

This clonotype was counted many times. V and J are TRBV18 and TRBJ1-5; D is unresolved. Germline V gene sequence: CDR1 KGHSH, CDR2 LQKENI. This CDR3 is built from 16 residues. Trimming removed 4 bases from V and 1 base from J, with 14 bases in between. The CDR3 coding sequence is TGTGCCAGCTCACGGGAATCGGAGGGAAGCAATCAGCCCCAGCATTTT. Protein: CASSRESEGSNQPQHF.

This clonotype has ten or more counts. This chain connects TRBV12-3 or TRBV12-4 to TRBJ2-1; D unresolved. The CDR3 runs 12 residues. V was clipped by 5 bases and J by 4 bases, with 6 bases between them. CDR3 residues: CASSRIYNEQFF. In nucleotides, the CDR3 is TGTGCCAGCAGTCGGATATACAATGAGCAGTTCTTC.

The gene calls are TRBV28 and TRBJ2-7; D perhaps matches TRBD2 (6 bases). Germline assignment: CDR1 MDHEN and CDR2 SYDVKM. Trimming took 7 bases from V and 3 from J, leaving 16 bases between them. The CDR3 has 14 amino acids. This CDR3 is CASIGTFGNYEQYF. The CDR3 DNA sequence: TGTGCCAGCATTGGGACTTTTGGTAACTACGAGCAGTACTTC.

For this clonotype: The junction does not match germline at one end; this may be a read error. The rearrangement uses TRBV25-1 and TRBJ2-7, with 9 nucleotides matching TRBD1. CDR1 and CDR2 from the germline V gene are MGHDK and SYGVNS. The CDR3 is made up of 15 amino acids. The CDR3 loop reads CASSKGQGQTYKQYF. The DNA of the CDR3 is TGTGCCAGCAGTAAAGGACAGGGGCAAACCTACAAGCAGTACTTC.